These 27 T cell receptor beta chains came from one sample sequenced in a study of blood T cell repertoires in COVID-19. Data came from immunoSEQ multiplex PCR; TCRdb stores just in-frame clones and leaves some out. This table has 250,000 to 300,000 clones, 80% to 90% appearing once. Sequenced input: peripheral blood. Receptors originate from a woman aged 70 to 79 with acute or convalescent COVID-19.

The rearrangement joins TRBV12-3 or TRBV12-4 to TRBJ1-5; unclear D gene. Trimming took 1 base from V and 8 from J, leaving 9 bases between them. The CDR3 loop spans 13 amino acids. CDR3 protein: CASSLESDKPQHF. The CDR3, as DNA: TGTGCCAGCAGTTTAGAAAGCGATAAGCCCCAGCATTTT.

This rearrangement joins TRBV11-3 to TRBJ1-1; TRBD1 is a possible D gene (6 bases). In germline, CDR1 is SGHNT, CDR2 YENEEA. The CDR3 runs to 14 residues. V was trimmed by 3 bases and J by 3 bases, leaving 11 bases between them. This chain's CDR3 is CASSFGGGDTEAFF. CDR3 DNA sequence: TGTGCCAGCAGCTTTGGAGGGGGGGACACTGAAGCTTTCTTT.

This clone was seen a few times. CDR3 sequence (DNA): TGTGCCAGCAGTGAAGCCTTCTATAATTCACCCCTCCACTTT. The encoded protein is CASSEAFYNSPLHF. The J gene is TRBJ1-6, the V gene TRBV6-1; D unclear. This CDR3 region has 14 residues. Germline CDR1 MNHNS, CDR2 SASEGT. V was trimmed by 0 bases and J by 3 bases, leaving 3 bases between them.

The CDR3 DNA reads as TGTGCCAGCTGCCCGATACAGGGAAACAATGAGCAGTTCTTC. Amino acids: CASCPIQGNNEQFF. The chain is built from TRBV18 and TRBJ2-1; TRBD1 might be the D (6 bases). The CDR3 runs to 14 residues. Trimming stripped 7 bases from V and 5 bases from J, with 15 bases between. Germline V gene lookup returns CDR1 KGHSH and CDR2 LQKENI.

This clone is a singleton in its sample. The V call is TRBV6-6, the J call TRBJ2-7; TRBD1 is a possible D gene (7 bases). The CDR3 has 16 residues. The V gene lost 4 bases and the J gene lost 0 bases, with 16 bases spanning the gap. Germline loops: CDR1 MNHNY, CDR2 SVGAGI (reference sequence). CDR3 sequence: CASSFTPGGSSYEQYF. DNA for the CDR3: TGTGCCAGCAGTTTTACCCCAGGGGGGAGCTCCTACGAGCAGTACTTC.

In the case of this clone: The junction shows a germline mismatch at one end, possibly a read error. The chain is built from TRBV7-7 and TRBJ2-1, with a tentative D call TRBD2 (5 bases). Germline V gene data show CDR1 as SSHAT and CDR2 as FNYEAQ (reference sequence). The CDR3 totals 16 residues. CDR3 loop: CASSLAGGFPYNEQFF. The DNA of the CDR3 is TGTGCTAGCAGCTTGGCGGGCGGGTTCCCCTACAATGAGCAGTTCTTC.

The chain links TRBV5-6 to TRBJ2-5, with D possibly matching TRBD1 (6 bases). Germline V gene data show CDR1 as SGHDT and CDR2 as YYEEEE. V lost 6 bases, J lost 3 bases, and 12 bases lay in between. CDR3 length: 13 amino acids. The CDR3 sequence: CASTGQIKETQYF. The CDR3 DNA is TGTGCCAGCACCGGACAGATTAAAGAGACCCAGTACTTC.

The chain couples TRBV2 to TRBJ2-3; D unresolved. Deletions cut 6 bases from V and 7 bases from J, with 14 bases between. The length of the CDR3 is 13 residues. Germline CDR1 and CDR2: SNHLY and FYNNEI. The CDR3 reads CASRRSPVNTQYF. CDR3 DNA sequence: TGTGCCAGCAGAAGAAGTCCAGTAAATACGCAGTATTTT.

This chain links TRBV19 with TRBJ1-5; 8 positions agree with TRBD1. J gave up 7 bases and V 11 bases, and 22 bases lay outside the gene matches. Germline lookup yields CDR1 LNHDA and CDR2 SQIVND (reference sequence). The length of the CDR3 is 17 residues. Here the CDR3 DNA reads TGTGCCTCTAGAGGGCAGGGGGCGAGGACATTTGGCCAGCCCCAGCATTTT. It specifies CASRGQGARTFGQPQHF.

The chain uses TRBV5-1 and TRBJ2-3; tentative D call: TRBD2 (7 bases). The CDR3 totals 16 residues. V was cut by 4 bases and J by 2 bases, with 17 bases left in between. The germline V gene encodes CDR1 SGHRS and CDR2 YFSETQ. CDR3 loop: CASSRTRGGATDTQYF. For the CDR3, the DNA is TGCGCCAGCAGCCGGACACGAGGGGGGGCCACAGATACGCAGTATTTT.

The V gene is TRBV6-1, the J gene TRBJ1-5; 7 nucleotides align to TRBD1. Trimming took 1 base from V and 10 from J; bases not matched to a gene: 4. The CDR3 totals 13 residues. Germline values: CDR1 MNHNS, CDR2 SASEGT. CDR3 residues: CASSEGGQSPQHF. CDR3 coding DNA: TGTGCCAGCAGTGAAGGGGGACAGTCCCCCCAGCATTTT.

The chain couples TRBV15 to TRBJ2-7, with 8 bases lining up with TRBD1. CDR3 size: 15 residues. V lost 1 base to trimming and J lost 5 bases; unmatched junction nucleotides: 7. Per germline, CDR1 LNHNV and CDR2 YYDKDF (reference sequence). In DNA form, the CDR3 reads TGTGCCACCAGCAGAGTGCAGGGGGCTTTTGACGAGCAGTACTTC. Amino acid sequence: CATSRVQGAFDEQYF.

The V gene is TRBV11-2, the J gene TRBJ2-7, with D perhaps matching TRBD2 (6 bases). Per germline, CDR1 SGHAT and CDR2 FQNNGV. Between the trimmed V and J ends, which lost 5 bases and 3 bases, there was a span of 17 bases. CDR3 length: 15 residues. This chain's CDR3 is CASSQITGTLYEQYF. The CDR3 region has the DNA TGTGCCAGCAGCCAAATAACCGGGACTCTCTACGAGCAGTACTTC.

This rearrangement joins TRBV6-5 to TRBJ2-5; 7 nucleotides align to TRBD1. The length of the CDR3 is 14 residues. The trim removed 7 bases at V and 10 bases at J, leaving 15 bases unmatched. Germline-derived CDR1 and CDR2 are MNHEY and SVGAGI. This chain's CDR3 is CASKRQGTSGIQYF. The CDR3 DNA is TGTGCCAGCAAACGACAGGGAACCTCGGGGATCCAGTACTTC.

The rearrangement uses TRBV19 and TRBJ1-1; 9 bases map to TRBD1. This CDR3 contains 14 residues. Per germline, CDR1 LNHDA and CDR2 SQIVND (reference sequence). The V and J ends lost 7 bases and 5 bases, in that order; junction bases with no gene match: 8. CDR3 residues: CASIHGQGKTEAFF. The CDR3 DNA reads as TGTGCCAGTATCCACGGACAGGGGAAAACTGAAGCTTTCTTT.

This clone was seen just once. This chain links TRBV9 with TRBJ1-6, with D possibly TRBD1 on 6 matching bases. V dropped 3 bases and J dropped 5 bases, with 9 bases sitting between them. The V gene's germline CDR1 is SGDLS and CDR2 YYNGEE. This CDR3 spans 14 amino acids. The CDR3 sequence is CASSDRVHNSPLHF. The CDR3 nucleotides read TGTGCCAGCAGCGACAGGGTTCATAATTCACCCCTCCACTTT.

The chain uses TRBV6-5 and TRBJ1-3; TRBD1 matches 7 bases. This CDR3 is 15 amino acids long. The germline V gene has CDR1 MNHEY and CDR2 SVGAGI. The ends lost 6 bases at V and 2 bases at J; junction bases unmatched: 7. The CDR3, as DNA: TGTGCCAGCAGAACGACAGGGCGGGCTGGAAACACCATATATTTT. It translates to CASRTTGRAGNTIYF.

The chain combines TRBV19 with TRBJ2-3; 8 bases are a match to TRBD2. CDR1 and CDR2 from the germline V gene are LNHDA and SQIVND (reference sequence). The CDR3 length is 14 residues. The J segment lost 2 bases and the V segment lost 6 bases, leaving 4 bases of the junction unmatched. Here the CDR3 reads CASRSGGSTDTQYF. CDR3 nucleotide sequence: TGTGCCAGTAGGAGCGGGGGTTCCACAGATACGCAGTATTTT.

The rearrangement uses TRBV3-1 (or the pseudogene TRBV3-2) and TRBJ2-7; 10 bases map to TRBD1. The CDR3 is 15 residues long. CDR1 and CDR2 from the germline V gene are LGHDT and YNNKEL (reference sequence). With V trimmed by 4 bases and J by 2 bases, 5 bases remained unmatched. The CDR3 loop is CASSPSGTGAYEQYF. Here the CDR3 DNA reads TGTGCCAGCAGCCCTTCCGGGACAGGGGCCTACGAGCAGTACTTC.

This sequence joins TRBV7-9 and TRBJ2-7, with 10 bases aligning to TRBD1. V shed 5 bases, J shed 0 bases, and the junction held 10 bases outside the gene matches. Germline CDR1 reads SEHNR; CDR2 reads FQNEAQ (reference sequence). The CDR3 has 17 residues. In DNA, the CDR3 is TGTGCCAGCAGCAAGACAGGGGGCTCATTCAGCTCCTACGAGCAGTACTTC. Encoded protein: CASSKTGGSFSSYEQYF.

This chain links TRBV19 with TRBJ2-7; 8 nucleotides line up with TRBD2. Per the germline V gene, CDR1 is LNHDA and CDR2 is SQIVND (reference sequence). J lost 0 bases, V lost 2 bases, and 3 bases had no gene match. There are 15 residues in the CDR3. The CDR3 here is CASSILAGSSYEQYF. The CDR3 region has the DNA TGTGCCAGTAGTATATTAGCGGGGAGCTCCTACGAGCAGTACTTC.

This rearrangement joins TRBV7-8 to TRBJ1-2; 8 nucleotides match TRBD1. The CDR3 covers 16 residues. Germline V gene lookup returns CDR1 SGHVS and CDR2 FQNEAQ. Trimming removed 2 bases from V and 1 base from J; junction bases left unmatched: 6. This CDR3 reads CASSLNAGQGNYGYTF. The CDR3 bases are TGTGCCAGCAGCTTAAATGCAGGACAGGGTAACTATGGCTACACCTTC.

V and J are TRBV5-1 and TRBJ2-2, with D perhaps matching TRBD1 (5 bases). Trimming stripped 0 bases from V and 5 bases from J, with 5 bases between. This CDR3 comprises 13 residues. CDR1 is SGHRS and CDR2 is YFSETQ in the germline V gene. CDR3 coding DNA: TGCGCCAGCAGCTTGGAGGGGACCGGGGAGCTGTTTTTT. Its protein is CASSLEGTGELFF.

The V and J genes are TRBV6-5 and TRBJ1-5; possible D gene TRBD1, 5 bases. This CDR3 has 15 amino acids. Germline CDR1 is MNHEY and CDR2 is SVGAGI. V lost 8 bases, J lost 3 bases, and 17 bases lay in between. The DNA of the CDR3 is TGTGCCAGCTTGGAGTCAGGGAGGAACAATCAGCCCCAGCATTTT. Translating it yields CASLESGRNNQPQHF.

V usage is TRBV6-5 and J usage is TRBJ1-1; the match to TRBD1 covers 9 bases. CDR1 and CDR2 from the germline V gene are MNHEY and SVGAGI. V trimming: 6 bases; J trimming: 6 bases; junction bases outside the gene matches: 8. This CDR3 is 14 amino acids long. The DNA for the CDR3 is TGTGCCAGCAGAAAGGGACAGGGATCTCCTGAAGCTTTCTTT. Amino acid sequence: CASRKGQGSPEAFF.

This clone was recorded once. The chain carries TRBV18 and TRBJ2-3; TRBD1 matches 9 bases. This CDR3 is built from 16 residues. Germline lookup yields CDR1 KGHSH and CDR2 LQKENI. The V and J ends lost 4 bases and 2 bases, in that order; junction bases with no gene match: 7. As DNA, the CDR3 is TGTGCCAGCTCACGCTGGGACAGGGCCAACACAGATACGCAGTATTTT. The encoded protein is CASSRWDRANTDTQYF.

The genes are TRBV5-5 and TRBJ2-5; TRBD2 matches at 9 bases. The CDR3 has 15 residues. Germline CDR1 is SGHKS and CDR2 is YYEKEE (reference sequence). J gave up 3 bases and V 6 bases, and 9 bases lay outside the gene matches. The CDR3 region has the DNA TGTGCCAGCACCGAGAGACTAGCGGCGAAAGAGACCCAGTACTTC. This encodes CASTERLAAKETQYF.